The present T cell receptor beta chain was sequenced within a study of T cell responses to AZD1222 COVID-19 vaccine. Method: immunoSEQ multiplex PCR; TCRdb's copy keeps in-frame clones and lacks some. The table has roughly 200,000 clones, approximately 94% seen once. With regard to this clone: Its antigen is unknown.

Study results and caveats: Spike-specific TCR breadth and depth rose after two AZD1222 doses. Among the donors, most were white British and more were female, and clonal diversity was possibly underestimated. Nearly half of spike-specific TCRs reportedly go after variant regions that carry no mutations. The span of vaccine-associated CD4 TCRs extended across spike, with dominance at 160-218 and 743-854.

This TCR was sampled from an adult in good health. The sample was peripheral blood, taken on day 0 of MenACWY control vaccination.

The CDR3 nucleotides are TGTGCCAGCAGCTTGGATGCGGGGCGGAATGAAAAACTGTTTTTT. Translated, it gives CASSLDAGRNEKLFF. V gene TRBV7-9 combines with J gene TRBJ1-4, with D maybe TRBD1 (5 bases). Germline CDR1 SEHNR, CDR2 FQNEAQ (reference sequence). The CDR3 has 15 residues. Trimming removed 3 bases at V and 5 bases at J, with 13 bases between.